This TCR beta chain was recovered during a study of T-cell reconstitution after alpha-beta-depleted transplantation in children. Study-wide findings and caveats: At one year after transplant, newly produced T cells mostly accounted for T-cell counts and diversity. After transplant, at about two months, alpha-beta T cells were reportedly derived from several hundred expanded graft clones. For some patients, TCRbeta diversity was high at day 60 because of recipient T cells and thymic progenitors that survived.

This clonotype was recorded many times. Its specificity is unknown. The V and J ends lost 6 bases and 3 bases, in that order; junction bases with no gene match: 20. Germline assignment: CDR1 DFQATT and CDR2 SNEGSKA (reference sequence). This CDR3 region has 18 residues. Unique molecular identifiers featured in how the TCRbeta library was prepared. TCRdb reprocessed the PCR reads via MiXCR and lists one record per CDR3 protein. The table lists nearly 200,000 distinct CDR3 sequences, roughly 6% of them singletons. V usage is TRBV20-1 and J usage is TRBJ2-7; TRBD1 matches at 10 bases. This TCR derives from a girl in the first two years of life with combined immunodeficiency, due to receive a stem cell transplant. The starting material was PBMCs, obtained before TCRalphabeta/CD19-depleted stem cell transplant. For the CDR3, the DNA is TGCAGTGCCGGGCCCCGGGACAGGGGCAGTAAGCGGGACTACGAGCAGTACTTC. Amino acid sequence: CSAGPRDRGSKRDYEQYF.